The 21 T cell receptor beta chains below come from one sample, sequenced in a study of identical twins. From the 5' RACE reads, TCRdb called clonotypes with MiXCR, one entry per CDR3 protein. The sample shows 420,000 or so distinct CDR3 sequences, less than 20% of them seen only once. Material for sequencing was naive T cells sorted from blood. These receptors were taken from a man aged 45 to 65 in good health.

This clonotype has ten or more counts. The rearrangement links TRBV4-2 to TRBJ2-5; perhaps TRBD1 as D (5 bases). CDR1 is LGHNA and CDR2 is YNFKEQ in the germline V gene. V lost 0 bases and J 5 bases, leaving 16 bases between the germline ends. The CDR3 has 16 residues. This chain's CDR3 is CASSQDLGYRGETQYF. As DNA, the CDR3 is TGTGCCAGCAGCCAAGATTTAGGGTATAGGGGCGAGACCCAGTACTTC.

This clonotype was detected only a few times. This chain uses TRBV7-9 with TRBJ2-3, with TRBD2 as a possible D gene (6 bases). V gave up 3 bases and J gave up 4 bases, with 11 bases separating them. The CDR3 runs 14 residues. The V gene's germline CDR1 is SEHNR and CDR2 FQNEAQ (reference sequence). The CDR3 DNA reads TGTGCCAGCAGCTTCGGGAGTAGCCCAGATACGCAGTATTTT. Translating it yields CASSFGSSPDTQYF.

The chain is built from TRBV7-2 and TRBJ2-5; 14 nucleotides agree with TRBD2. CDR1 SGHTA and CDR2 FQGNSA come from the germline V gene. V lost 5 bases to trimming and J lost 3 bases; unmatched junction nucleotides: 8. This CDR3 is 17 amino acids long. The CDR3 loop reads CASSLGLAGGREETQYF. DNA of the CDR3: TGTGCCAGCAGCCTAGGACTAGCGGGAGGTAGAGAAGAGACCCAGTACTTC.

Comments on this clonotype: A much bigger clone sits one base away, suggesting this may be a read error. This rearrangement joins TRBV7-7 to TRBJ2-1, with 11 nucleotides matching TRBD2. Germline values: CDR1 SSHAT, CDR2 FNYEAQ (reference sequence). The CDR3 loop spans 13 amino acids. CDR3: CASSPLLAGERFF. The CDR3 DNA reads TGTGCCAGCAGCCCCCTACTAGCGGGAGAGCGGTTCTTC. The full variable domain, with the rest looked up from reference TRBV7-7 and TRBJ2-1, is GAGVSQSPRYKVTKRGQDVTLRCDPISSHATLYWYQQALGQGPEFLTYFNYEAQPDKSGLPSDRFSAERPEGSISTLTIQRTEQRDSAMYRCASSPLLAGERFFGPGTRLTVL.

This clonotype has ten or more counts. This chain uses TRBV6-2 or TRBV6-3 with TRBJ2-1; TRBD2 agrees at 7 bases. The CDR3 runs 15 residues. The V and J ends lost 1 base and 10 bases, in that order; junction bases with no gene match: 10. From germline, CDR1 is MNHEY and CDR2 SVGEGT. Here the CDR3 DNA reads TGTGCCAGCAGTTACTGGCGGGGGTCCCCTTGGGAGCAGTTCTTC. This translates into CASSYWRGSPWEQFF.

The CDR3 sequence is CASSVMGANTGELFF. In DNA form, the CDR3 reads TGTGCCAGCAGCGTAATGGGCGCGAACACCGGGGAGCTGTTTTTT. The chain is built from TRBV9 and TRBJ2-2, with D unresolved. Per the germline V gene, CDR1 is SGDLS and CDR2 is YYNGEE. This CDR3 is 15 amino acids long. Trimming removed 1 base from V and 0 bases from J, with 7 bases in between.

The V call is TRBV10-3, the J call TRBJ1-1; 11 positions match TRBD1. CDR3 length: 15 residues. Looked up from germline, CDR1 is ENHRY and CDR2 is SYGVKD. V gave up 6 bases and J gave up 5 bases; unmatched junction bases: 8. The CDR3 DNA is TGTGCCATCAGCCCAGGACAGGGGGCTCGGACTGAAGCTTTCTTT. Translation: CAISPGQGARTEAFF.

This chain joins TRBV2 and TRBJ2-7; D tentatively reads TRBD1 or TRBD2 (6 bases each). From germline, CDR1 is SNHLY and CDR2 FYNNEI. The germline V and J ends were trimmed by 1 base and 3 bases, with 13 bases remaining between them. The CDR3 totals 15 residues. The CDR3: CASSEEGGGFYEQYF. The CDR3 bases are TGTGCCAGCAGTGAAGAAGGGGGAGGATTCTACGAGCAGTACTTC.

The chain carries TRBV5-5 and TRBJ1-3; D is possibly TRBD1 (5 bases). The CDR3 totals 15 residues. Germline V CDR1 and CDR2: SGHKS, YYEKEE (reference sequence). Deletions cut 10 bases from V and 0 bases from J, with 17 bases between. In DNA, the CDR3 is TGTGCCTGCGGCCGACAGTTCCGCTCTGGAAACACCATATATTTT. Its protein product is CACGRQFRSGNTIYF. Full variable domain (rest looked up from reference TRBV5-5 and TRBJ1-3): DAGVTQSPTHLIKTRGQQVTLRCSPISGHKSVSWYQQVLGQGPQFIFQYYEKEERGRGNFPDRFSARQFPNYSSELNVNALLLGDSALYLCACGRQFRSGNTIYFGEGSWLTVV.

The chain has TRBV10-3 and TRBJ2-1; a weak D match, TRBD1 (6 bases). V dropped 2 bases and J dropped 7 bases, with 12 bases sitting between them. Germline-derived CDR1 and CDR2 are ENHRY and SYGVKD. The CDR3 is 14 amino acids. The CDR3 here is CAISEGDKGNEQFF. The CDR3 bases are TGTGCCATCAGTGAGGGGGACAAGGGGAATGAGCAGTTCTTC.

This chain joins TRBV5-6 and TRBJ2-5; D may be TRBD1 or TRBD2 (5 bases each). The CDR3 has 16 amino acids. Trimming cost V 4 bases and J 2 bases, with 18 bases left between them. Germline CDR1 and CDR2: SGHDT and YYEEEE. CDR3 nucleotides: TGTGCCAGCAGCCATGGATTCCGGGACCTACAAGAGACCCAGTACTTC. It encodes CASSHGFRDLQETQYF.

V usage is TRBV12-3 or TRBV12-4 and J usage is TRBJ1-2; perhaps TRBD1 as D (5 bases). The CDR3 spans 15 residues. The V end was cut by 6 bases, the J end by 6 bases, with 20 bases between. This CDR3 reads CASSSRGTFSDGYTF. CDR3 DNA: TGTGCCAGCAGCTCACGGGGCACCTTTAGCGATGGCTACACCTTC.

This clonotype was counted between two and nine times. The chain recombines TRBV4-2 with TRBJ2-7; D is ambiguous. V shed 1 base and J shed 1 base, with 11 bases lying between them. CDR1 is LGHNA and CDR2 is YNFKEQ in the germline V gene. The CDR3 sequence is 15 residues long. CDR3 sequence: CASSQVPGRSYEQYF. The DNA of the CDR3 is TGTGCCAGCAGCCAAGTTCCCGGCAGGTCCTACGAGCAGTACTTC.

The V gene is TRBV19, the J gene TRBJ2-2, with TRBD2 matching over 8 bases. The V and J ends lost 3 bases and 5 bases, in that order; junction bases with no gene match: 11. CDR1 and CDR2 (germline): LNHDA, SQIVND (reference sequence). CDR3 length equals 17 residues. The DNA for the CDR3 is TGTGCCAGTAGTATTGTGTATAGCGGGATAGGAACCGGGGAGCTGTTTTTT. This codes for CASSIVYSGIGTGELFF.

In this sample, this clonotype turned up many times. This chain links TRBV4-1 with TRBJ2-1, with D maybe TRBD1 (11 bases). The CDR3 is 19 amino acids. Trimming took off 3 bases at V and 9 bases at J, with 30 bases between the two ends. The germline gives CDR1 MGHRA, CDR2 YSYEKL. The CDR3: CASSQDRGQLAGFGSEQFF. The CDR3 bases are TGCGCCAGCAGCCAGGACAGGGGGCAACTAGCGGGGTTTGGGAGTGAGCAGTTCTTC.

V gene TRBV29-1 combines with J gene TRBJ1-1; TRBD1 might be the D (6 bases). V was pared by 7 bases and J by 2 bases, with 8 bases between. In germline, CDR1 is SQVTM, CDR2 ANQGSEA. This CDR3 contains 11 residues. CDR3 region: CSGGANTEAFF. CDR3 nucleotide sequence: TGCAGCGGGGGGGCAAACACTGAAGCTTTCTTT. The variable domain in full, completed from reference TRBV29-1 and TRBJ1-1, reads SAVISQKPSRDICQRGTSLTIQCQVDSQVTMMFWYRQQPGQSLTLIATANQGSEATYESGFVIDKFPISRPNLTFSTLTVSNMSPEDSSIYLCSGGANTEAFFGQGTRLTVV.

This clonotype was detected ten times or more. CDR3 amino acids: CSVSKTRQAEQYF. The CDR3, as DNA: TGCAGCGTTTCTAAGACTAGACAAGCAGAGCAGTACTTC. The chain uses TRBV29-1 and TRBJ2-7, with TRBD2 as a possible D gene (6 bases). V shed 5 bases and J shed 7 bases, with 18 bases lying between them. The CDR3 runs 13 residues. Germline V gene lookup returns CDR1 SQVTM and CDR2 ANQGSEA.

This clonotype came up a few times. The V gene is TRBV10-2, the J gene TRBJ2-6; no firm D call. The length of the CDR3 is 12 residues. Trimming shortened V by 0 bases and J by 14 bases, and 8 bases separated the two germline ends. Germline CDR1 reads WSHSY; CDR2 reads SAAADI. The CDR3 reads CASSESPQLLTF. As DNA, the CDR3 is TGCGCCAGCAGTGAGTCACCCCAACTCCTGACTTTC.

This clonotype has only a few counts. V is TRBV7-6 and J is TRBJ2-2; D is perhaps TRBD1 (5 bases). Trimming took off 5 bases at V and 3 bases at J, with 19 bases between the two ends. CDR1 is SGHVS and CDR2 is FNYEAQ in the germline V gene. The CDR3 has 17 residues. The CDR3 sequence is CASSQNNKLGDTGELFF. The CDR3 DNA is TGTGCCAGCAGCCAAAACAATAAGCTAGGGGACACCGGGGAGCTGTTTTTT.

As to this clonotype: A much larger clone lies one base from this, so it may be a read error. The chain uses TRBV24-1 and TRBJ2-2, with TRBD1 matching over 9 bases. The V gene end was trimmed by 2 bases and the J gene end by 1 base; junction bases not matched to a gene: 1. The CDR3 length is 16 residues. Germline V gene data show CDR1 as KGHDR and CDR2 as SFDVKD. This CDR3 reads CATSDSGQGNTGELFF. For the CDR3, the DNA is TGTGCCACCAGTGATTCGGGACAGGGGAACACCGGGGAGCTGTTTTTT.

This clonotype was recorded many times. The chain carries TRBV4-2 and TRBJ2-7; 9 bases line up with TRBD1. The CDR3 loop spans 15 amino acids. V lost 5 bases to trimming and J lost 2 bases; unmatched junction nucleotides: 7. Germline V CDR1 and CDR2: LGHNA, YNFKEQ. The CDR3 nucleotides read TGTGCCAGCAGCTCCGGGACAGGGAGTCCCTACGAGCAGTACTTC. Translated: CASSSGTGSPYEQYF.